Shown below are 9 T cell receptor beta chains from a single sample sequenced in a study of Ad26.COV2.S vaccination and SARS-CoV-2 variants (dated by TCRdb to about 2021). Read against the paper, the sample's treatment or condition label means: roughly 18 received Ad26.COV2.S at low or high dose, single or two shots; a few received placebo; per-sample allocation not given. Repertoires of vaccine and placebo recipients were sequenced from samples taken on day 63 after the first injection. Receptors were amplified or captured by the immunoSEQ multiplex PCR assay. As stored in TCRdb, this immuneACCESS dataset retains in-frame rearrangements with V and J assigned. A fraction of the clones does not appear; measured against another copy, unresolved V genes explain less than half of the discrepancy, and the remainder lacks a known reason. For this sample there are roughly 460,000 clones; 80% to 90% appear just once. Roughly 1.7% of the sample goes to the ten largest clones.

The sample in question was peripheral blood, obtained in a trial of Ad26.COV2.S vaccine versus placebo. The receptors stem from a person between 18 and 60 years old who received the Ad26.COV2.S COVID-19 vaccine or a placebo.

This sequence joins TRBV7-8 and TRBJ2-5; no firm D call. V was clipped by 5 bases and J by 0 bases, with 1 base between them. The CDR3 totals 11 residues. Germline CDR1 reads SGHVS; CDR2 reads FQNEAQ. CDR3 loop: CASSNQETQYF. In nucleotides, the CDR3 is TGTGCCAGCAGCAACCAAGAGACCCAGTACTTC.

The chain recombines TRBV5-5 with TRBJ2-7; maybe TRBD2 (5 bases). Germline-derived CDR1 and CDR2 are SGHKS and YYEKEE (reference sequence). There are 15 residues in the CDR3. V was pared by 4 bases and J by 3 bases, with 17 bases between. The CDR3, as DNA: TGTGCCAGCAGCCTCCTTCGGGGAGAGAACTACGAGCAGTACTTC. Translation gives CASSLLRGENYEQYF.

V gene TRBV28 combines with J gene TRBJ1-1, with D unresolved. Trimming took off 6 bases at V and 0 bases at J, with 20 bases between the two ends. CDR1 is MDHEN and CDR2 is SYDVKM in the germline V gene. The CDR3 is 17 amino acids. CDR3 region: CASRPPARWQLNTEAFF. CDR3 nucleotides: TGTGCCAGCAGACCACCAGCTCGGTGGCAGTTGAACACTGAAGCTTTCTTT. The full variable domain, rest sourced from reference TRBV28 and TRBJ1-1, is DVKVTQSSRYLVKRTGEKVFLECVQDMDHENMFWYRQDPGLGLRLIYFSYDVKMKEKGDIPEGYSVSREKKERFSLILESASTNQTSMYLCASRPPARWQLNTEAFFGQGTRLTVV.

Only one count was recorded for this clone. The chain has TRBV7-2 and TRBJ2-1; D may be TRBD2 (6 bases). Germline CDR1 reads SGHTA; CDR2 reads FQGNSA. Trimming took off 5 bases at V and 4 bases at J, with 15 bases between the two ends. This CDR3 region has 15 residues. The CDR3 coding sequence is TGTGCCAGCAGCGGCTCCCGGGACTCATACAATGAGCAGTTCTTC. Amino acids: CASSGSRDSYNEQFF.

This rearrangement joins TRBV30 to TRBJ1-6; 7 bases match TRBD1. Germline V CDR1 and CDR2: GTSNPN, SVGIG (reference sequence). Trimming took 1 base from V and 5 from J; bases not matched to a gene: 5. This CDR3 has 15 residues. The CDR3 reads CAWSGRQGNNSPLHF. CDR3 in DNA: TGTGCCTGGAGTGGGAGACAGGGAAATAATTCACCCCTCCACTTT.

The CDR3 loop reads CASSLGITEAFF. The CDR3, as DNA: TGTGCCAGCAGCCTCGGGATTACTGAAGCTTTCTTT. The chain has TRBV6-2 or TRBV6-3 and TRBJ1-1; no clear D. CDR3 length equals 12 residues. V shed 6 bases and J shed 5 bases, with 10 bases lying between them. In germline, CDR1 is MNHEY, CDR2 SVGEGT.

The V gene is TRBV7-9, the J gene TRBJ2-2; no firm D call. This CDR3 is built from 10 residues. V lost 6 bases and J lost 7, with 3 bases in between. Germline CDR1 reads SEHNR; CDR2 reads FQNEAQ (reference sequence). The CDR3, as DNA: TGTGCCAGCAGAGGCGGGGAGCTGTTTTTT. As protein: CASRGGELFF.

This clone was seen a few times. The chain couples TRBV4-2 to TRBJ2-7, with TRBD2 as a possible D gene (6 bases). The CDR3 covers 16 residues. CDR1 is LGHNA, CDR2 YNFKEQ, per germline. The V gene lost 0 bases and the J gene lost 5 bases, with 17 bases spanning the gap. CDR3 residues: CASSQEGSSARHEQYF. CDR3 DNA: TGTGCCAGCAGCCAAGAAGGCTCTAGCGCCCGCCACGAGCAGTACTTC.

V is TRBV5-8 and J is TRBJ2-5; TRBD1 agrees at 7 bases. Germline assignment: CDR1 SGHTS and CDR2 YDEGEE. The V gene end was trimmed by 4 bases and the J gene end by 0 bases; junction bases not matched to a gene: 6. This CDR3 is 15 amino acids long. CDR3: CASSPGQTDQETQYF. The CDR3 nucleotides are TGTGCCAGCAGCCCGGGACAGACCGACCAAGAGACCCAGTACTTC.